The entry below gives a single T cell receptor beta chain sequence along with its context. The antigen remains unidentified. The germline gives CDR1 SGHDT, CDR2 YYEEEE. The V end was cut by 8 bases, the J end by 6 bases, with 15 bases between. CDR3 size: 13 residues. This specimen belongs to a study of beta chain features in type 1 diabetes. Expressed TCRB transcripts were sequenced because the isolated RNA had all been reverse transcribed beforehand. Roughly 3.6 million reads on average were seen across naive, central memory and regulatory T cell samples. The table came from immunoSEQ multiplex PCR; TCRdb's copy has only in-frame clones and leaves some out. In the table there are hundreds of thousands of clones, roughly a sixth of which are singletons. General study findings and limits: Shortening of TCRB CDR3s, moderate but significant, appeared in all four CD4+ subsets of Type 1 diabetes patients.

The sequencing sample was made of naive CD4+ T cells from blood. The clonotype was recovered from a woman aged 18-29 years in good health. This chain joins TRBV5-6 and TRBJ2-1, with D maybe TRBD1 (7 bases). This CDR3 is CASHRQGGNEQFF. The CDR3, as DNA: TGTGCCAGTCATAGACAGGGAGGCAATGAGCAGTTCTTC.